The entry that follows covers one TCR beta chain sequence. There are 16 residues in the CDR3. CDR1 and CDR2 (germline): ENHRY, SYGVKD. J lost 3 bases, V lost 7 bases, and 10 bases had no gene match. This entry belongs to a study of blood T cell repertoires in COVID-19. About the research overall: Samples representing acute and convalescent COVID-19 were sourced from the United States, Italy and Spain. T cells, B-cell-depleted T cells, or PBMCs provided the cDNA or gDNA that served as material.

Authors' data handling: Amplification from reference gene primers served as the basis for estimated nucleated cell counts. TCRdb keeps only in-frame clones here, not all; method: immunoSEQ multiplex PCR. That table is the source of V, J and clone size, and D and trimming were worked out from the DNA. The repertoire holds some 200,000 clones, with roughly nine tenths as singletons. Material for sequencing was peripheral blood. The chain combines TRBV10-3 with TRBJ2-2, with 8 bases aligning to TRBD1. The clonotype comes from a man in his sixties with active or convalescent COVID-19. The CDR3 here is CAITASDRGDTGELFF. For the CDR3, the DNA is TGTGCCATCACGGCAAGCGACAGGGGCGACACCGGGGAGCTGTTTTTT.